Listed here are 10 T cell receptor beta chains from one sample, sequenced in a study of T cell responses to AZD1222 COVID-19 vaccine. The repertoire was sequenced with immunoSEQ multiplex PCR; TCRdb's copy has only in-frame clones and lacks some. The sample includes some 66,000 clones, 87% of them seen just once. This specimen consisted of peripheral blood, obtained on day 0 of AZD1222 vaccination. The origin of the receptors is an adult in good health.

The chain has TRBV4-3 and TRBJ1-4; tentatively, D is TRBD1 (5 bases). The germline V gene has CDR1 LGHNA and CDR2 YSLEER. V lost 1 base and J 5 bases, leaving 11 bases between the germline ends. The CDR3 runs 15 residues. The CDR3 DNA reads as TGCGCCAGCAGCCAAGCATCAGGGTTAAATGAAAAACTGTTTTTT. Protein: CASSQASGLNEKLFF.

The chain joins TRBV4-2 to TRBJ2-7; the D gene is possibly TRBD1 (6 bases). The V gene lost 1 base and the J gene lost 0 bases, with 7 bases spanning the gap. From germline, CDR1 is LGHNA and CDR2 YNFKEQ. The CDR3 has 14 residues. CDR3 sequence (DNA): TGTGCCAGCAGCCAAGGGACAGCCTCCTACGAGCAGTACTTC. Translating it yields CASSQGTASYEQYF.

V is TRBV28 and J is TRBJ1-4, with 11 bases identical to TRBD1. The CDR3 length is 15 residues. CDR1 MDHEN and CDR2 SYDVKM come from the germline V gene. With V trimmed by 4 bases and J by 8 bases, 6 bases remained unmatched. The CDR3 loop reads CASSSWDRGEEKLFF. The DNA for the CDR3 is TGTGCCAGCAGTTCTTGGGACAGGGGGGAGGAAAAACTGTTTTTT.

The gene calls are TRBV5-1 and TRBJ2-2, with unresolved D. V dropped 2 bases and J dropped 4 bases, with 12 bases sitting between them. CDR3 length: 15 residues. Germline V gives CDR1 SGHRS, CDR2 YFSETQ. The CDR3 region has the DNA TGCGCCAGCAGCTTAACGCAGGCGGTCACCGGGGAGCTGTTTTTT. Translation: CASSLTQAVTGELFF.

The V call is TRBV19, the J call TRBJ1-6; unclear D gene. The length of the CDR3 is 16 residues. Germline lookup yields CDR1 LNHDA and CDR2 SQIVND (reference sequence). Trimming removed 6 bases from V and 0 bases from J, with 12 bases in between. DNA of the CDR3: TGTGCCAGTAGGGAGAGTTGGAGCTCCTATAATTCACCCCTCCACTTT. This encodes CASRESWSSYNSPLHF. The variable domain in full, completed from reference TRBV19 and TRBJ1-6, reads DGGITQSPKYLFRKEGQNVTLSCEQNLNHDAMYWYRQDPGQGLRLIYYSQIVNDFQKGDIAEGYSVSREKKESFPLTVTSAQKNPTAFYLCASRESWSSYNSPLHFGNGTRLTVT.

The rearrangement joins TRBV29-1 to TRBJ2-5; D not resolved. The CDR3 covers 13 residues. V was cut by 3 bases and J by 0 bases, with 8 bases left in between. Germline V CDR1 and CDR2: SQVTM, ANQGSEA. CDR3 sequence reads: CSVEVRYQETQYF. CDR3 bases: TGCAGCGTTGAGGTCAGATACCAAGAGACCCAGTACTTC.

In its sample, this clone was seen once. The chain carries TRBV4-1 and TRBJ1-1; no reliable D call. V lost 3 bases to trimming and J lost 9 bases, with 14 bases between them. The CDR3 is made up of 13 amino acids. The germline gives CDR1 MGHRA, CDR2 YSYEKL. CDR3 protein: CASSHAGEIQAFF. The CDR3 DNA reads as TGCGCCAGCAGCCACGCCGGGGAAATCCAAGCTTTCTTT.

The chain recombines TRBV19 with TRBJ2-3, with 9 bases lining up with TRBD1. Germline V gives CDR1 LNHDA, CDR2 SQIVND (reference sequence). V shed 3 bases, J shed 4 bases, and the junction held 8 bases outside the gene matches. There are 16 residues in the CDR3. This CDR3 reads CASSILWGQGPDTQYF. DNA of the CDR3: TGTGCCAGTAGTATCTTATGGGGACAGGGTCCAGATACGCAGTATTTT. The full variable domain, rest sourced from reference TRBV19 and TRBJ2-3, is DGGITQSPKYLFRKEGQNVTLSCEQNLNHDAMYWYRQDPGQGLRLIYYSQIVNDFQKGDIAEGYSVSREKKESFPLTVTSAQKNPTAFYLCASSILWGQGPDTQYFGPGTRLTVL.

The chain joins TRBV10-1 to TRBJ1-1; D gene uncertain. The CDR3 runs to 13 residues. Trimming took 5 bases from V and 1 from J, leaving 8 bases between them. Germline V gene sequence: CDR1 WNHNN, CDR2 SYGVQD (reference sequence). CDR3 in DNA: TGCGCCAGCAGTCGAGATTCGAACACTGAAGCTTTCTTT. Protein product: CASSRDSNTEAFF.

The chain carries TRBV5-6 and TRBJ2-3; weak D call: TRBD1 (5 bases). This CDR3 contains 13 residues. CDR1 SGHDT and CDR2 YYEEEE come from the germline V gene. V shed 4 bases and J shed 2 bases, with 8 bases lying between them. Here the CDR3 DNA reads TGTGCCAGCAGCGACAGAGCCACAGATACGCAGTATTTT. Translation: CASSDRATDTQYF.